This TCR beta chain was captured by sequencing in a study of blood T cell repertoires in COVID-19. The wider study: Collection of acute and convalescent COVID-19 samples took place in the United States, Italy and Spain.

V lost 5 bases and J lost 0, with 8 bases in between. Germline V gives CDR1 SGDLS, CDR2 YYNGEE. The CDR3 runs 14 residues. Original processing notes: Estimation of nucleated cell counts relied on the amplification of reference gene primers. Here immunoSEQ multiplex PCR was the method, and the copy in TCRdb shows in-frame clones only, minus some. The D gene and trimming were derived from the DNA, and the V and J assignments and clone size from that table. The sample records tens of thousands of clones, more than 75% being singletons. The chain links TRBV9 to TRBJ2-2; D uncertain. The TCR sequence derives from a human donor with active COVID-19. The donor label of this sample is uncertain. The sample consisted of peripheral blood. DNA of the CDR3: TGTGCCAGCAGATCACAGACGAACACCGGGGAGCTGTTTTTT. This gives the protein CASRSQTNTGELFF.